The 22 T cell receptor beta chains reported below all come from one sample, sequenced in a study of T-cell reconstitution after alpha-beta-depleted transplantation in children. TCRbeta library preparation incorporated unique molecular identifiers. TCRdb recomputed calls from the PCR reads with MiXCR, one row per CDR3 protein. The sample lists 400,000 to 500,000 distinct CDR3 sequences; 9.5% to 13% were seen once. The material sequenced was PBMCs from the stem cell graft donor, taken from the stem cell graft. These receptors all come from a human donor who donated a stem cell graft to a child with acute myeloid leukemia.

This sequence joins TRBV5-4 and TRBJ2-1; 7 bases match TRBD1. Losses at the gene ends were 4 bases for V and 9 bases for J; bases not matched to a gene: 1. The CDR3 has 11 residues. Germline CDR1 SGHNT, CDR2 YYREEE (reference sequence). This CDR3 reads CASSRDSEQFF. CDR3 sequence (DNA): TGTGCCAGCAGCCGGGACAGTGAGCAGTTCTTC.

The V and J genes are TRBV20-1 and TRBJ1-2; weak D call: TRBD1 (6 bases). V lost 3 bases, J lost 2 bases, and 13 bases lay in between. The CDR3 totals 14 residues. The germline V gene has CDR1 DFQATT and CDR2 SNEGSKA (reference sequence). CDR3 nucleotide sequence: TGCAGTGCTAGCCCTGGAACAGGGAACTATGGCTACACCTTC. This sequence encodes CSASPGTGNYGYTF.

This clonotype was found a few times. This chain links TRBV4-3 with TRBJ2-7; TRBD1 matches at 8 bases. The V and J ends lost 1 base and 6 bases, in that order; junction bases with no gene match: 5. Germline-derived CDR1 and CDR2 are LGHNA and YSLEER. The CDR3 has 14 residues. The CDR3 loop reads CASSQVQGAGEQYF. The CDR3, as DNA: TGCGCCAGCAGCCAAGTGCAGGGGGCGGGCGAGCAGTACTTC.

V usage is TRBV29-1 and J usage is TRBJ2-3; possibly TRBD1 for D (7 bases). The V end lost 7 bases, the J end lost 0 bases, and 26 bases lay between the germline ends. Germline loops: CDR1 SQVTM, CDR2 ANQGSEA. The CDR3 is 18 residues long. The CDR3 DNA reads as TGCAGCGCCGAAGCGACAGGGAGGTTAGAGACTAGCACAGATACGCAGTATTTT. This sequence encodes CSAEATGRLETSTDTQYF.

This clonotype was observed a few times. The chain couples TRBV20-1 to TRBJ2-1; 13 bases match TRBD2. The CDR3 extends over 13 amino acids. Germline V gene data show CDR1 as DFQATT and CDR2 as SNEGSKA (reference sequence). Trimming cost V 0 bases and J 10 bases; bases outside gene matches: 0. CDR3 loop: CSAREGLAGEQFF. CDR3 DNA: TGCAGTGCTAGAGAGGGACTAGCGGGGGAGCAGTTCTTC.

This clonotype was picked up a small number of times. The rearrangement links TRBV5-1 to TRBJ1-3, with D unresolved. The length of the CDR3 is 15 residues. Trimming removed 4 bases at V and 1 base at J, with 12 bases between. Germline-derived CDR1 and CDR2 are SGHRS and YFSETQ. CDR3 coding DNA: TGCGCCAGCAGCCTGGAGGGCTGGTCTGGAAACACCATATATTTT. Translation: CASSLEGWSGNTIYF. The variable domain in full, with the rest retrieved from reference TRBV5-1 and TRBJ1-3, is KAGVTQTPRYLIKTRGQQVTLSCSPISGHRSVSWYQQTPGQGLQFLFEYFSETQRNKGNFPGRFSGRQFSNSRSEMNVSTLELGDSALYLCASSLEGWSGNTIYFGEGSWLTVV.

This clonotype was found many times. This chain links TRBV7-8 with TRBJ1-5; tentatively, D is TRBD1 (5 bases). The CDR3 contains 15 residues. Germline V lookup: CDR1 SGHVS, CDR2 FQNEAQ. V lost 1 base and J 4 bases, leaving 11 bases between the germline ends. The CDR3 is CASSLDGARNQPQHF. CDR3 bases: TGTGCCAGCAGCTTAGATGGGGCACGGAATCAGCCCCAGCATTTT.

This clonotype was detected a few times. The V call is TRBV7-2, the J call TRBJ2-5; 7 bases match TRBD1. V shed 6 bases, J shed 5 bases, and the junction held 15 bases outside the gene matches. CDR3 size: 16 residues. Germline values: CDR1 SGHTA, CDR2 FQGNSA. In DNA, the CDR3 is TGTGCCAGCAGTCGGGACAGCGCCCTTGTAGGGGAGACCCAGTACTTC. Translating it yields CASSRDSALVGETQYF.

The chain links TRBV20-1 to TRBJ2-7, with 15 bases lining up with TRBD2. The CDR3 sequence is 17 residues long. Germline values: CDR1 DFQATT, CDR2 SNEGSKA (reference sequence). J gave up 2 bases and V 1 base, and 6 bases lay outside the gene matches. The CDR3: CSARGTSGRAWAYEQYF. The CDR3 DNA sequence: TGCAGTGCTAGAGGGACTAGCGGGAGGGCCTGGGCCTACGAGCAGTACTTC.

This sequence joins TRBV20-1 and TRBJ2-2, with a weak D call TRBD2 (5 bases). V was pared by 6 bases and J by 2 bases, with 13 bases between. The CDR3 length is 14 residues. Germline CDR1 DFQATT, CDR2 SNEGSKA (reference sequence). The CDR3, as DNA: TGCAGTGCCCCCCGCGGGCAAAACACCGGGGAGCTGTTTTTT. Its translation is CSAPRGQNTGELFF.

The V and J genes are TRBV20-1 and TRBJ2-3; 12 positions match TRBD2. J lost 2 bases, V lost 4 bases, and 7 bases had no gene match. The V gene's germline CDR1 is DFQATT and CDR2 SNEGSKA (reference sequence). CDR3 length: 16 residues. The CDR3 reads CSANTGTSGHTDTQYF. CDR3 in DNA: TGCAGTGCTAACACCGGGACTAGCGGGCACACAGATACGCAGTATTTT.

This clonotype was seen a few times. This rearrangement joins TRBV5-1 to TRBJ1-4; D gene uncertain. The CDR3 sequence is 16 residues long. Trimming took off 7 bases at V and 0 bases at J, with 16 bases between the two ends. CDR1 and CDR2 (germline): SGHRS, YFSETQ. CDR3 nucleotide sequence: TGCGCCAGCGGCGTTGGCGGTGGAGCAACTAATGAAAAACTGTTTTTT. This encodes CASGVGGGATNEKLFF.

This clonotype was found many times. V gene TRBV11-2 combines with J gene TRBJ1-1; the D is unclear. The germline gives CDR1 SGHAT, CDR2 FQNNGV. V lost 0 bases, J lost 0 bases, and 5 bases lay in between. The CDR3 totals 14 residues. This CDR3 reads CASSLEGMNTEAFF. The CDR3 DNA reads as TGTGCCAGCAGCTTAGAGGGCATGAACACTGAAGCTTTCTTT. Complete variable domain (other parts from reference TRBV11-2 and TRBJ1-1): EAGVAQSPRYKIIEKRQSVAFWCNPISGHATLYWYQQILGQGPKLLIQFQNNGVVDDSQLPKDRFSAERLKGVDSTLKIQPAKLEDSAVYLCASSLEGMNTEAFFGQGTRLTVV.

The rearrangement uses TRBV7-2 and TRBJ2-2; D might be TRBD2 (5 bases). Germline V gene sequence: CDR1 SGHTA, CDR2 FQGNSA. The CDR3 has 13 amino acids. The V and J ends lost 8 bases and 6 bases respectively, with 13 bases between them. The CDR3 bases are TGTGCCAGCGGGCGGGTTGTAGCCGGGGAGCTGTTTTTT. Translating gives CASGRVVAGELFF.

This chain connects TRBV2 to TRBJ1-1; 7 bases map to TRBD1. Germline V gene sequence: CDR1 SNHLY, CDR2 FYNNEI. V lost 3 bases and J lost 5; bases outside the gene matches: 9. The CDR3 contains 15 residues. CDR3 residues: CASSDATGFGTEAFF. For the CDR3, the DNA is TGTGCCAGCAGTGACGCGACAGGGTTTGGAACTGAAGCTTTCTTT. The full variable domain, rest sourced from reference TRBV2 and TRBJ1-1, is EPEVTQTPSHQVTQMGQEVILRCVPISNHLYFYWYRQILGQKVEFLVSFYNNEISEKSEIFDDQFSVERPDGSNFTLKIRSTKLEDSAMYFCASSDATGFGTEAFFGQGTRLTVV.

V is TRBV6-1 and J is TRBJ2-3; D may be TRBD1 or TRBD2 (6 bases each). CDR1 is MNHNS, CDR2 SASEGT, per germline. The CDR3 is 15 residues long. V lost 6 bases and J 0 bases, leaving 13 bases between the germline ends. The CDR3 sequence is CASSPRGRSTDTQYF. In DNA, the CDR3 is TGTGCCAGCAGCCCACGGGGGCGTAGCACAGATACGCAGTATTTT.

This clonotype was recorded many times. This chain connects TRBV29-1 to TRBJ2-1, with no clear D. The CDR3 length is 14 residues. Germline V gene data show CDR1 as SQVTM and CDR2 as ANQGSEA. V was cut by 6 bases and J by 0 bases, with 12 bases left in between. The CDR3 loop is CSVEPSGSYNEQFF. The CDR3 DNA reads TGCAGCGTAGAACCTTCGGGCTCCTACAATGAGCAGTTCTTC.

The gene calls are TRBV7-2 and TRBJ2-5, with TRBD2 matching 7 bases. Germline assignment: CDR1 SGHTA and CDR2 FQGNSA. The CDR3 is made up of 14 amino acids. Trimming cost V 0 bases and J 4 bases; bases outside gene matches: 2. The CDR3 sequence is CASSLAWGGETQYF. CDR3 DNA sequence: TGTGCCAGCAGCTTAGCATGGGGGGGAGAGACCCAGTACTTC.

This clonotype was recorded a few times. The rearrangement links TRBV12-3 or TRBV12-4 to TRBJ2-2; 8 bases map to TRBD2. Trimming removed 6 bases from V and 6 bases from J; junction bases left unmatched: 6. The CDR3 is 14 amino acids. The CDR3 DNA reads TGTGCCAGCAGACCCAGCGGGAGACCCGGGGAGCTGTTTTTT. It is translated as CASRPSGRPGELFF.

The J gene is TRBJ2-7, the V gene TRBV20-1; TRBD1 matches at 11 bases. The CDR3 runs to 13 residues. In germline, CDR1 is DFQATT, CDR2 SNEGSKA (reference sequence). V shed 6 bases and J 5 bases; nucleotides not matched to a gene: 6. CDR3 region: CSAGGQGDHEQYF. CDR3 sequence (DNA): TGCAGTGCGGGGGGACAGGGGGACCACGAGCAGTACTTC.

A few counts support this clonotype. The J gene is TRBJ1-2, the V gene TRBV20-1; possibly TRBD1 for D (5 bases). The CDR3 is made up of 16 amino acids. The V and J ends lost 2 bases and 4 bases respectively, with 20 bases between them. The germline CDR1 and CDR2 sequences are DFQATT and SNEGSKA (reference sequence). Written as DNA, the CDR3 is TGCAGTGCTAGACCCGAATTTGGGGGAAAACTCTATGGCTACACCTTC. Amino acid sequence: CSARPEFGGKLYGYTF.

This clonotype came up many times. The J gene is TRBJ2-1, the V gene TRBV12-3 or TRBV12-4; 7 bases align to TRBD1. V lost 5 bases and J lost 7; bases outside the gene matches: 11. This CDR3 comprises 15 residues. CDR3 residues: CASSPRTGSINEQFF. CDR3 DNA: TGTGCCAGCAGTCCGAGGACAGGATCAATAAATGAGCAGTTCTTC.